This entry lists 12 T cell receptor beta chains sequenced from one sample in a study of cytomegalovirus exposure and HLA in healthy donors. Primers: 60 Vbeta forward and 13 Jbeta reverse. The data were produced by immunoSEQ multiplex PCR, yet TCRdb's version contains in-frame clones alone and is incomplete. The sample yields 200,000 or so clones, 84% seen once. Material for sequencing was PBMCs. Source of these receptors: a boy between 5 and 17 years old in good health and CMV-seronegative.

This sequence joins TRBV7-9 and TRBJ1-3; possible D gene TRBD1, 6 bases. V shed 6 bases and J shed 2 bases, with 11 bases lying between them. Germline V gene sequence: CDR1 SEHNR, CDR2 FQNEAQ (reference sequence). The CDR3 extends over 14 amino acids. CDR3 nucleotides: TGTGCCAGCAGATCAACAGGGCCTGGAAACACCATATATTTT. It is translated as CASRSTGPGNTIYF.

The J gene is TRBJ2-1, the V gene TRBV5-1, with 11 bases fitting TRBD2. The V gene's germline CDR1 is SGHRS and CDR2 YFSETQ. V was pared by 6 bases and J by 4 bases, with 3 bases of the junction left unmatched. The CDR3 length is 14 residues. CDR3 in DNA: TGCGCCAGCACCACTAGCGGGGGTTACAATGAGCAGTTCTTC. Translating gives CASTTSGGYNEQFF. Variable domain in full (rest from reference TRBV5-1 and TRBJ2-1): KAGVTQTPRYLIKTRGQQVTLSCSPISGHRSVSWYQQTPGQGLQFLFEYFSETQRNKGNFPGRFSGRQFSNSRSEMNVSTLELGDSALYLCASTTSGGYNEQFFGPGTRLTVL.

The chain couples TRBV4-1 to TRBJ2-7, with TRBD1 identical over 8 bases. J was trimmed by 4 bases and V by 2 bases; bases with no gene match: 7. Germline V gene sequence: CDR1 MGHRA, CDR2 YSYEKL. The CDR3 length is 15 residues. This chain's CDR3 is CASSQPGTGSYEQYF. CDR3 DNA: TGCGCCAGCAGCCAACCAGGGACAGGAAGTTACGAGCAGTACTTC.

The chain employs TRBV4-3 and TRBJ2-2; 9 bases agree with TRBD2. CDR1 and CDR2 (germline): LGHNA, YSLEER. This CDR3 spans 18 amino acids. V was pared by 4 bases and J by 5 bases, with 14 bases of the junction left unmatched. The CDR3: CASSLNLAGETITGELFF. CDR3 DNA: TGCGCCAGCAGCCTAAACTTAGCGGGGGAGACTATAACCGGGGAGCTGTTTTTT.

In its sample, this clone was seen a few times. The CDR3 loop reads CASSQDGRAENTGELFF. CDR3 sequence (DNA): TGTGCCAGCAGCCAAGACGGACGAGCGGAGAACACCGGGGAGCTGTTTTTT. The V and J genes are TRBV14 and TRBJ2-2, with D perhaps TRBD2 (5 bases). Trimming removed 0 bases at V and 1 base at J, with 12 bases between. The CDR3 runs 17 residues. In germline, CDR1 is SGHDN, CDR2 FVKESK.

The chain recombines TRBV30 with TRBJ2-7; 8 positions match TRBD1. V lost 5 bases, J lost 4 bases, and 10 bases stayed unmatched. This CDR3 contains 14 residues. Looked up from germline, CDR1 is GTSNPN and CDR2 is SVGIG (reference sequence). CDR3 loop: CAWARQGSAYEQYF. In nucleotides, the CDR3 is TGTGCCTGGGCTAGACAGGGGTCAGCTTACGAGCAGTACTTC.

This clone was recorded only once. The genes are TRBV25-1 and TRBJ1-2; D gene uncertain. Per germline, CDR1 MGHDK and CDR2 SYGVNS. This CDR3 has 13 amino acids. With 1 base removed from V and 7 bases from J, the gap between germline ends came to 10 bases. The chain's CDR3 is CASSESIVAGYTF. The DNA of the CDR3 is TGTGCCAGCAGTGAATCTATAGTCGCTGGCTACACCTTC.

J is TRBJ1-5 and V is TRBV29-1, with D perhaps matching TRBD1 (6 bases). The CDR3 has 14 amino acids. Germline V gene sequence: CDR1 SQVTM, CDR2 ANQGSEA. V was trimmed by 6 bases and J by 0 bases, leaving 12 bases between them. CDR3 region: CSVLQGSSNQPQHF. The CDR3 coding sequence is TGCAGCGTCCTACAGGGCTCTAGCAATCAGCCCCAGCATTTT.

The V and J genes are TRBV6-4 and TRBJ1-1; D uncertain. Germline lookup yields CDR1 MRHNA and CDR2 SNTAGT. This CDR3 has 13 residues. Trimming removed 3 bases at V and 1 base at J, with 6 bases between. The CDR3 DNA is TGTGCCAGCAGTGAAGCACGGAACACTGAAGCTTTCTTT. It is translated as CASSEARNTEAFF.

The V call is TRBV4-2, the J call TRBJ1-2, with D unclear. Trimming took off 0 bases at V and 4 bases at J, with 18 bases between the two ends. The V gene's germline CDR1 is LGHNA and CDR2 YNFKEQ. This CDR3 is built from 17 residues. CDR3 nucleotides: TGTGCCAGCAGCCAAGAATGGAGAGGGCCAGTGGGCTATGGCTACACCTTC. This gives the protein CASSQEWRGPVGYGYTF.

The rearrangement links TRBV28 to TRBJ1-2; the D is unclear. The germline CDR1 and CDR2 sequences are MDHEN and SYDVKM. The CDR3 contains 14 residues. The V end was cut by 8 bases, the J end by 3 bases, with 16 bases between. The chain's CDR3 is CASLNEGEDYGYTF. In DNA, the CDR3 is TGTGCCAGCCTGAACGAGGGCGAGGACTATGGCTACACCTTC.

CDR3 protein: CASKGTGFYEQYF. The CDR3 DNA reads TGTGCCAGCAAGGGGACAGGGTTTTACGAGCAGTACTTC. This chain connects TRBV28 to TRBJ2-7; 9 bases map to TRBD1. In germline, CDR1 is MDHEN, CDR2 SYDVKM. The CDR3 is 13 residues long. V lost 7 bases, J lost 4 bases, and 5 bases stayed unmatched.